Listed here are 5 T cell receptor beta chains from one sample, sequenced in a study of blood T cell repertoires in COVID-19. The data were produced by immunoSEQ multiplex PCR, yet TCRdb's version contains in-frame clones alone and is incomplete. The data show approximately 120,000 clones, with around 83% seen just once and 4.3% held by the top ten. Sequences were obtained from peripheral blood. The receptors were sampled from a human donor in a cohort sampled during active COVID-19.

In DNA, the CDR3 is TGCGCCAGCAGTGTTCGGGACTTTTTCCTTCATTCCTACGAGCAGTACTTC. It translates to CASSVRDFFLHSYEQYF. The chain recombines TRBV23-1 with TRBJ2-7; TRBD2 might be the D (6 bases). TRBV23-1 is an open reading frame, and its role is uncertain. This CDR3 is built from 17 residues. Trimming removed 5 bases at V and 1 base at J, with 21 bases between.

The chain recombines TRBV7-3 with TRBJ2-3; TRBD2 agrees at 8 bases. The germline gives CDR1 SGHTA, CDR2 FQGTGA. There are 14 residues in the CDR3. V dropped 0 bases and J dropped 4; count of bases not matched to a gene: 0. This CDR3 is CASSLTGGADTQYF. CDR3 coding DNA: TGTGCCAGCAGCTTAACCGGGGGGGCAGATACGCAGTATTTT.

The chain carries TRBV3-1 (or the pseudogene TRBV3-2) and TRBJ1-2, with D perhaps TRBD1 (6 bases). The CDR3 runs 16 residues. The ends were cut back, 1 base at V and 0 bases at J, with 12 bases in the middle. Germline V lookup: CDR1 LGHDT, CDR2 YNNKEL (reference sequence). The CDR3 region has the DNA TGTGCCAGCAGCCAAGGTGACAGGAGGACTAACTATGGCTACACCTTC. This encodes CASSQGDRRTNYGYTF.

This clone occurred once. The J gene is TRBJ2-5, the V gene TRBV6-2 or TRBV6-3, with TRBD2 matching 13 bases. The trim removed 2 bases at V and 10 bases at J, leaving 4 bases unmatched. CDR1 MNHEY and CDR2 SVGEGT come from the germline V gene. This CDR3 has 14 residues. The CDR3 DNA reads TGTGCCAGCAGTTACGGACTAGCGGGGGTCGGCCAGTACTTC. Translated, it gives CASSYGLAGVGQYF.

The chain couples TRBV7-2 to TRBJ2-7; D is unclear. Trimming removed 3 bases at V and 3 bases at J, with 15 bases between. CDR3 length: 15 residues. Germline CDR1 SGHTA, CDR2 FQGNSA. This CDR3 reads CASSLRPGSYYEQYF. CDR3 coding DNA: TGTGCCAGCAGCTTGAGGCCGGGTAGCTACTACGAGCAGTACTTC.